Below are 13 T cell receptor beta chains sequenced from a single sample in a study of molecular identifiers for immune sequencing clone quantification. MiXCR was run by TCRdb on the PCR reads, yielding one entry per CDR3 protein. The table includes approximately 97,000 distinct CDR3 sequences, 35% detected once. Material: naive CD8+ T cells from blood, with Jurkat cell RNA spiked in. Subset specified: FACS-sorted CD8+CD4-CCR7+CD45RA+ naive T cells. These receptors were collected from a human donor in good health. Some libraries in this study had Jurkat cell RNA spiked in.

The V gene is TRBV27, the J gene TRBJ2-7, with D tentatively TRBD1 or TRBD2 (6 bases each). Germline V gene sequence: CDR1 MNHEY, CDR2 SMNVEV (reference sequence). The ends were cut back, 5 bases at V and 7 bases at J, with 21 bases in the middle. This CDR3 is 15 amino acids long. The CDR3 reads CASSRGLTLLVEQYF. For the CDR3, the DNA is TGTGCCAGCAGTCGGGGGCTAACCTTGCTTGTTGAGCAGTACTTC.

About this clonotype: An end of the junction does not agree with germline; a read error may underlie this. V usage is TRBV28 and J usage is TRBJ2-7, with D unresolved. The CDR3 is made up of 13 amino acids. Germline V gene lookup returns CDR1 MDHEN and CDR2 SYDVKM. In DNA form, the CDR3 reads TGTGCCAGCAGTCGAGACCACTCCTATGAGCAGTACTTC. It translates to CASSRDHSYEQYF. Combining the CDR3 with reference TRBV28 and TRBJ2-7 gives the whole variable domain DVKVTQSSRYLVKRTGEKVFLECVQDMDHENMFWYRQDPGLGLRLIYFSYDVKMKEKGDIPEGYSVSREKKERFSLILESASTNQTSMYLCASSRDHSYEQYFGPGTRLTVT.

V is TRBV9 and J is TRBJ2-2, with D unclear. CDR1 SGDLS and CDR2 YYNGEE come from the germline V gene. V gave up 0 bases and J gave up 4 bases, with 7 bases separating them. CDR3 length equals 14 residues. CDR3 coding DNA: TGTGCCAGCAGCGTAGCGGGCGGCACCGGGGAGCTGTTTTTT. As protein: CASSVAGGTGELFF. Full variable domain (outside the CDR3, taken from reference TRBV9 and TRBJ2-2): DSGVTQTPKHLITATGQRVTLRCSPRSGDLSVYWYQQSLDQGLQFLIQYYNGEERAKGNILERFSAQQFPDLHSELNLSSLELGDSALYFCASSVAGGTGELFFGEGSRLTVL.

This clonotype was seen a handful of times. V is TRBV9 and J is TRBJ2-2; 7 positions agree with TRBD2. The junction had 8 bases not matched to a gene; V was cut back by 4 bases and J by 2 bases. Germline V lookup: CDR1 SGDLS, CDR2 YYNGEE. The CDR3 is 16 amino acids. CDR3 residues: CASSPPSGINTGELFF. The DNA for the CDR3 is TGTGCCAGCAGCCCACCTAGCGGTATCAACACCGGGGAGCTGTTTTTT.

The chain joins TRBV11-1 to TRBJ2-1; 9 bases agree with TRBD1. Germline V lookup: CDR1 SGHAT, CDR2 FQDESV (reference sequence). V lost 5 bases, J lost 6 bases, and 11 bases stayed unmatched. The CDR3 totals 16 residues. The DNA for the CDR3 is TGTGCCAGCAGCAACTTCCGGGACAGGGATTTCAATGAGCAGTTCTTC. Translated, it gives CASSNFRDRDFNEQFF.

This clonotype was seen a handful of times. V gene TRBV28 combines with J gene TRBJ2-5, with a weak D call TRBD1 (6 bases). V was clipped by 6 bases and J by 3 bases, with 17 bases between them. Germline V CDR1 and CDR2: MDHEN, SYDVKM. This CDR3 is built from 15 residues. Here the CDR3 DNA reads TGTGCCAGCAGCCCCTACGGACAGCATAAAGAGACCCAGTACTTC. Its translation: CASSPYGQHKETQYF.

This clonotype was counted only a few times. The chain recombines TRBV9 with TRBJ1-6; D remains ambiguous. This CDR3 has 13 residues. Trimming cost V 0 bases and J 10 bases, with 8 bases left between them. The V gene's germline CDR1 is SGDLS and CDR2 YYNGEE. The CDR3 is CASSVATGSPLHF. In nucleotides, the CDR3 is TGTGCCAGCAGCGTAGCTACGGGGTCACCCCTCCACTTT.

The chain couples TRBV11-2 to TRBJ2-2; no clear D. Germline CDR1 SGHAT, CDR2 FQNNGV. There are 15 residues in the CDR3. Trimming took off 5 bases at V and 0 bases at J, with 10 bases between the two ends. This CDR3 reads CASSATDPNTGELFF. In DNA, the CDR3 is TGTGCCAGCAGCGCGACGGATCCGAACACCGGGGAGCTGTTTTTT. The entire variable domain, with the rest obtained from reference TRBV11-2 and TRBJ2-2, is as follows: EAGVAQSPRYKIIEKRQSVAFWCNPISGHATLYWYQQILGQGPKLLIQFQNNGVVDDSQLPKDRFSAERLKGVDSTLKIQPAKLEDSAVYLCASSATDPNTGELFFGEGSRLTVL.

V and J are TRBV12-3 or TRBV12-4 and TRBJ1-1; 7 bases map to TRBD1. CDR3 length: 16 amino acids. Unmatched junction bases numbered 13, after V lost 5 bases and J lost 4 bases. CDR3 nucleotide sequence: TGTGCCAGCAGTCCCTGGGACAGTTACGACGGCACTGAAGCTTTCTTT. This translates into CASSPWDSYDGTEAFF.

This clonotype was counted a few times. V is TRBV20-1 and J is TRBJ1-4; a weak D match, TRBD1 (5 bases). Trimming removed 6 bases from V and 6 bases from J, with 17 bases in between. CDR3 size: 14 residues. Germline assignment: CDR1 DFQATT and CDR2 SNEGSKA (reference sequence). CDR3 residues: CSAIDSYEYEKLFF. For the CDR3, the DNA is TGCAGTGCCATTGACAGTTACGAGTATGAAAAACTGTTTTTT.

Of note for this clonotype: Germline is not matched at one junction end, which may reflect a read error. The chain employs TRBV5-8 and TRBJ2-7; 8 bases line up with TRBD2. CDR1 is SGHTS and CDR2 is YDEGEE in the germline V gene. The CDR3 is 13 residues long. The CDR3 DNA reads TGTGCCGGCAGGGGACTAGAAACCTACGAGCAGTACTTC. This gives the protein CAGRGLETYEQYF.

Concerning this clonotype itself: One end of the junction does not line up with germline, which may come from a read error. The chain couples TRBV6-2 or TRBV6-3 to TRBJ2-2; D remains ambiguous. The CDR3 is made up of 17 amino acids. Looked up from germline, CDR1 is MNHEY and CDR2 is SVGEGT. The CDR3 nucleotides are TGTGCCAGCAGATACTCGAACATAGGCAGTCCGTTCTGGGAGCTGTTTTTT. The encoded protein is CASRYSNIGSPFWELFF.

This chain joins TRBV27 and TRBJ1-5, with D possibly TRBD1 on 5 matching bases. CDR1 MNHEY and CDR2 SMNVEV come from the germline V gene (reference sequence). The CDR3 is 13 amino acids. V lost 4 bases and J lost 4, with 8 bases in between. This CDR3 is CASSWGQNQPQHF. The CDR3 DNA is TGTGCCAGCAGTTGGGGCCAAAATCAGCCCCAGCATTTT.